A selection of T cell receptor beta chains follows, all from one sample in a study of neurological immune-mediated disorders. TCRdb reanalysed the 5' RACE reads using MiXCR and keeps one entry per CDR3 protein. The sample has around 40,000 distinct CDR3 sequences; approximately 11% are singletons. Material for sequencing was PBMCs. Source of these receptors: a female donor in good health. Each CDR3 is given with its conserved first and last residue. D genes are given only for firm matches. Not all rows give a size; the values are once, few, many and, for expanded clones, a class.

clone_size j_call v_call d_call cdr3_nt cdr3_aa
many TRBJ1-6 TRBV5-1 . TGCGCCAGCAGCTTACCAGATAATTCACCCCTCCACTTT CASSLPDNSPLHF
few TRBJ1-6 TRBV12-3/TRBV12-4 TRBD1 TGTGCCAGCAGTCTTGACAGGGGCAATAATTCACCCCTCCACTTT CASSLDRGNNSPLHF
. TRBJ1-6 TRBV5-1 . TGCGCCAGCAGCGGACGGAATAATTCACCCCTCCACTTT CASSGRNNSPLHF
. TRBJ2-5 TRBV15 TRBD2 TGTGCCACCAGCAGAGATTTGCCGGGGGGATCAGAGACCCAGTACTTC CATSRDLPGGSETQYF
many TRBJ1-2 TRBV6-1 TRBD1 TGTGCCAGCAGTGAAGGGACAGGCGACTATGGCTACACCTTC CASSEGTGDYGYTF
many TRBJ2-7 TRBV11-2 . TGTGCCAGCGCCAGTGGGGGGCACGCAGAGCAGTACTTC CASASGGHAEQYF
medium-sized TRBJ1-2 TRBV29-1 TRBD1 TGCAGCGTTGAAGAGAGTCAGGGGGCGAACTATGGCTACACCTTC CSVEESQGANYGYTF
many TRBJ2-2 TRBV12-3/TRBV12-4 . TGTGCCAGCAGCTTAGCGGCTACCGGGGAGCTGTTTTTT CASSLAATGELFF
few TRBJ2-2 TRBV5-1 . TGCGCCAGCAGCTTGACAGTCACCGGGGAGCTGTTTTTT CASSLTVTGELFF
many TRBJ1-6 TRBV6-5 . TGTGCCAGCAGGGGGGGCGGAAATAATTCACCCCTCCACTTT CASRGGGNNSPLHF
many TRBJ2-7 TRBV6-5 . TGTGCCAGCAGTCCCCCGCCCGGACAAGGATTGTACGAGCAGTACTTC CASSPPPGQGLYEQYF
many TRBJ2-5 TRBV6-5 TRBD2 TGTGCCAGCAGTTACGCGTTTGCTAGCGGGGGGAATGGGGAGACCCAGTACTTC CASSYAFASGGNGETQYF
many TRBJ2-1 TRBV7-2 TRBD1 TGTGCCAGCAGCCCTGGGACAGGGGTTTACAATGAGCAGTTCTTC CASSPGTGVYNEQFF
many TRBJ1-1 TRBV29-1 TRBD1 TGCAGCGTTAACCAGGGGGTGAACACTGAAGCTTTCTTT CSVNQGVNTEAFF
few TRBJ2-2 TRBV20-1 . TGCAGTGCTAGAGTCACTAACACCGGGGAGCTGTTTTTT CSARVTNTGELFF
many TRBJ1-6 TRBV6-1 . TGTGCCAGCAGATCACAGGGAGAAATCAAGGGAGCCCTCCACTTT CASRSQGEIKGALHF
many TRBJ2-5 TRBV7-6 . TGTGCCAGCAGCTTAGCAGGGGTAGGAGAGACCCAGTACTTC CASSLAGVGETQYF
many TRBJ1-5 TRBV20-1 . TGCAGTGCCACAGCAGTTAGCAATCAGCCCCAGCATTTT CSATAVSNQPQHF